These 5 T cell receptor beta chains originate from one sample sequenced in a study of T cells after yellow fever vaccination. TCRdb re-analysed the 5' RACE reads in MiXCR, keeping a single row per CDR3 protein. This table has approximately 160,000 distinct CDR3 sequences, about a tenth appearing once. The starting material was CD8+ T cells sorted from PBMCs, obtained 45 days after the yellow fever booster vaccination. The receptors were sampled from a man younger than 35 who received the YFV17D yellow fever vaccine.

This chain links TRBV6-5 with TRBJ1-1, with a weak D call TRBD1 (5 bases). The ends were cut back, 3 bases at V and 4 bases at J, with 12 bases in the middle. Germline-derived CDR1 and CDR2 are MNHEY and SVGAGI. CDR3 length: 14 amino acids. CDR3 bases: TGTGCCAGCAGTTATGGGACCCTGTTCACTGAAGCTTTCTTT. Translated: CASSYGTLFTEAFF.

This clonotype was seen many times. For the CDR3, the DNA is TGTGCCAGCAGTCCACTTTCGGGGCGGATCCAAGAGACCCAGTACTTC. It translates to CASSPLSGRIQETQYF. The chain has TRBV6-5 and TRBJ2-5, with D perhaps assigned TRBD1 or TRBD2 (5 bases each). The CDR3 is made up of 16 amino acids. Germline V gene lookup returns CDR1 MNHEY and CDR2 SVGAGI. The V gene lost 5 bases and the J gene lost 1 base, with 17 bases spanning the gap.

A few counts support this clonotype. The chain couples TRBV7-2 to TRBJ2-5, with TRBD2 matching 9 bases. The J segment lost 5 bases and the V segment lost 4 bases, leaving 5 bases of the junction unmatched. Germline V gene lookup returns CDR1 SGHTA and CDR2 FQGNSA. This CDR3 comprises 14 residues. CDR3 residues: CASSWRGGLETQYF. For the CDR3, the DNA is TGTGCCAGCAGCTGGCGGGGGGGCCTGGAGACCCAGTACTTC.

This clonotype has more than one count but fewer than ten. The chain carries TRBV4-1 and TRBJ2-3; D gene ambiguous. The germline V gene has CDR1 MGHRA and CDR2 YSYEKL. The CDR3 sequence is 12 residues long. V gave up 3 bases and J gave up 2 bases, with 3 bases separating them. For the CDR3, the DNA is TGCGCCAGCAGCCACGCCACAGATACGCAGTATTTT. This encodes CASSHATDTQYF.

The rearrangement uses TRBV4-3 and TRBJ1-1; D is undetermined. The CDR3 runs 16 residues. Between the trimmed V and J ends, which lost 0 bases and 1 base, there was a span of 12 bases. Germline V lookup: CDR1 LGHNA, CDR2 YSLEER. The CDR3 region has the DNA TGCGCCAGCAGCCAAGATGGAAGGTTGACGAACACTGAAGCTTTCTTT. Encoded protein: CASSQDGRLTNTEAFF.